Listed here are 20 T cell receptor beta chains from one sample, sequenced in a study of cytomegalovirus exposure and HLA in healthy donors. Generated by immunoSEQ multiplex PCR, the TCRdb table keeps only in-frame clones and is missing some. The table has 90,000 to 130,000 clones, approximately 94% seen once. The material sequenced was PBMCs. These receptors were collected from a woman aged 18-35 years in good health and CMV-seronegative.

The V gene is TRBV19, the J gene TRBJ2-7, with 8 bases fitting TRBD2. Germline-derived CDR1 and CDR2 are LNHDA and SQIVND (reference sequence). This CDR3 has 15 amino acids. The V and J ends lost 6 bases and 2 bases, in that order; junction bases with no gene match: 9. The CDR3, as DNA: TGTGCCAGTAGCTTCACTAGCGGCTCTCCCTACGAGCAGTACTTC. Its protein is CASSFTSGSPYEQYF.

The J gene is TRBJ2-5, the V gene TRBV5-4; 9 positions match TRBD1. The V gene end was trimmed by 4 bases and the J gene end by 2 bases; junction bases not matched to a gene: 6. This CDR3 contains 15 residues. In germline, CDR1 is SGHNT, CDR2 YYREEE (reference sequence). The CDR3 DNA sequence: TGTGCCAGCAGCCGGGGACAGGGCGGGCAAGAGACCCAGTACTTC. Amino acids: CASSRGQGGQETQYF. Based on the CDR3 plus reference TRBV5-4 and TRBJ2-5, the full variable domain is ETGVTQSPTHLIKTRGQQVTLRCSSQSGHNTVSWYQQALGQGPQFIFQYYREEENGRGNFPPRFSGLQFPNYSSELNVNALELDDSALYLCASSRGQGGQETQYFGPGTRLLVL.

This chain links TRBV18 with TRBJ1-1, with D possibly matching TRBD1 (5 bases). Germline CDR1 is KGHSH and CDR2 is LQKENI. The CDR3 loop spans 15 amino acids. V lost 4 bases and J 0 bases, leaving 12 bases between the germline ends. The CDR3 loop reads CASSLGQGLNTEAFF. The CDR3 DNA is TGTGCCAGCTCACTTGGGCAGGGCCTGAACACTGAAGCTTTCTTT.

Details on this clone: One junction end disagrees with the germline gene, perhaps due to a read error. The chain uses TRBV7-7 and TRBJ2-5; 8 bases agree with TRBD2. The CDR3 has 14 amino acids. Per the germline V gene, CDR1 is SSHAT and CDR2 is FNYEAQ (reference sequence). The DNA for the CDR3 is TGTGCTAGCAGCTTAGTAACTAGCGGAGAGACCCAGTACTTC. Its protein product is CASSLVTSGETQYF.

The chain employs TRBV30 and TRBJ2-7; 12 nucleotides align to TRBD1. CDR1 is GTSNPN and CDR2 is SVGIG in the germline V gene (reference sequence). The CDR3 sequence is 13 residues long. Losses at the gene ends were 5 bases for V and 6 bases for J; bases not matched to a gene: 5. This CDR3 reads CAWSGTGGLEQYF. Here the CDR3 DNA reads TGTGCCTGGTCCGGGACAGGGGGCCTCGAGCAGTACTTC.

This rearrangement joins TRBV7-9 to TRBJ1-2; tentatively, D is TRBD1 (5 bases). The germline gives CDR1 SEHNR, CDR2 FQNEAQ (reference sequence). Trimming shortened V by 2 bases and J by 7 bases, and 20 bases separated the two germline ends. The CDR3 has 16 residues. DNA of the CDR3: TGTGCCAGCAGCTTAAGTGCTTCTGTTGGGGCGGTTGGCTACACCTTC. Amino acids: CASSLSASVGAVGYTF. The full variable domain, in which reference TRBV7-9 and TRBJ1-2 provide the parts outside the CDR3, is DTGVSQNPRHKITKRGQNVTFRCDPISEHNRLYWYRQTLGQGPEFLTYFQNEAQLEKSRLLSDRFSAERPKGSFSTLEIQRTEQGDSAMYLCASSLSASVGAVGYTFGSGTRLTVV.

The chain links TRBV6-6 to TRBJ1-1; TRBD1 might be the D (5 bases). The CDR3 runs to 14 residues. Trimming pared 1 base from V and 1 base from J, leaving 7 bases between. Germline V CDR1 and CDR2: MNHNY, SVGAGI (reference sequence). The CDR3 reads CASSYLGQNTEAFF. CDR3 nucleotide sequence: TGTGCCAGCAGTTACTTAGGACAGAACACTGAAGCTTTCTTT.

This clone was recorded once. The chain is built from TRBV7-8 and TRBJ2-7; 12 bases align to TRBD2. The CDR3 extends over 15 amino acids. Germline CDR1 SGHVS, CDR2 FQNEAQ. The ends lost 4 bases at V and 1 base at J; junction bases unmatched: 2. The CDR3 spells CASSSTSGGSYEQYF. The CDR3, as DNA: TGTGCCAGCAGCTCGACTAGCGGGGGTTCCTACGAGCAGTACTTC.

V is TRBV30 and J is TRBJ1-1; no reliable D call. Germline V lookup: CDR1 GTSNPN, CDR2 SVGIG (reference sequence). V lost 2 bases to trimming and J lost 0 bases, with 7 bases between them. The CDR3 is 13 amino acids. The CDR3 spells CAWSKNLNTEAFF. The CDR3 nucleotides are TGTGCCTGGAGTAAGAACTTGAACACTGAAGCTTTCTTT.

This clone was detected once. This rearrangement joins TRBV7-9 to TRBJ2-7, with D possibly matching TRBD1 (6 bases). Germline V gives CDR1 SEHNR, CDR2 FQNEAQ (reference sequence). Trimming removed 5 bases at V and 0 bases at J, with 11 bases between. This CDR3 is 14 amino acids long. CDR3: CASSVEGHSYEQYF. The CDR3 DNA follows: TGTGCCAGCAGCGTAGAGGGACACTCCTACGAGCAGTACTTC. The entire variable domain, with the rest obtained from reference TRBV7-9 and TRBJ2-7, is as follows: DTGVSQNPRHKITKRGQNVTFRCDPISEHNRLYWYRQTLGQGPEFLTYFQNEAQLEKSRLLSDRFSAERPKGSFSTLEIQRTEQGDSAMYLCASSVEGHSYEQYFGPGTRLTVT.

The chain couples TRBV27 to TRBJ1-2, with TRBD1 matching 8 bases. Germline V gives CDR1 MNHEY, CDR2 SMNVEV (reference sequence). V shed 3 bases and J 3 bases; nucleotides not matched to a gene: 0. The CDR3 sequence is 13 residues long. CDR3 bases: TGTGCCAGCAGTTTGGGACAGGACTATGGCTACACCTTC. Its protein product is CASSLGQDYGYTF.

The chain employs TRBV5-4 and TRBJ2-4; 8 bases align to TRBD2. The CDR3 contains 15 residues. J gave up 6 bases and V 4 bases, and 9 bases lay outside the gene matches. Looked up from germline, CDR1 is SGHNT and CDR2 is YYREEE (reference sequence). DNA of the CDR3: TGTGCCAGCAGCAACGGGGGGGATCTCCCAAACATTCAGTACTTC. Protein sequence: CASSNGGDLPNIQYF.

The chain recombines TRBV27 with TRBJ2-7, with D possibly TRBD1 on 6 matching bases. This CDR3 is 13 amino acids long. The ends were cut back, 11 bases at V and 2 bases at J, with 16 bases in the middle. Germline V lookup: CDR1 MNHEY, CDR2 SMNVEV (reference sequence). CDR3 loop: CASAGTKAYEQYF. CDR3 DNA: TGTGCCTCAGCCGGGACAAAAGCCTACGAGCAGTACTTC.

The chain employs TRBV9 and TRBJ2-3; 7 positions agree with TRBD1. CDR3 size: 14 residues. The V gene's germline CDR1 is SGDLS and CDR2 YYNGEE. The V and J ends lost 7 bases and 2 bases, in that order; junction bases with no gene match: 7. In DNA, the CDR3 is TGTGCCAGCGCGACAGGGCTCCCCACAGATACGCAGTATTTT. It yields the protein CASATGLPTDTQYF.

V and J are TRBV28 and TRBJ1-2; TRBD1 matches at 7 bases. This CDR3 contains 19 residues. After removal of 4 bases from V and 4 bases from J, the junction contained 21 bases not matched to a gene. Germline loops: CDR1 MDHEN, CDR2 SYDVKM. CDR3 region: CASSSGRTGGATQLYGYTF. The CDR3, as DNA: TGTGCCAGCAGTTCCGGCAGGACAGGTGGAGCTACCCAGCTCTATGGCTACACCTTC.

The V gene is TRBV9, the J gene TRBJ2-1, with D perhaps TRBD2 (6 bases). Germline CDR1 reads SGDLS; CDR2 reads YYNGEE. Trimming took off 5 bases at V and 4 bases at J, with 16 bases between the two ends. The length of the CDR3 is 15 residues. As DNA, the CDR3 is TGTGCCAGCAGTAGACCGGGACTGCAATACAATGAGCAGTTCTTC. It is translated as CASSRPGLQYNEQFF.

This sequence joins TRBV11-2 and TRBJ1-1; the match to TRBD1 covers 12 bases. The CDR3 has 19 residues. Per germline, CDR1 SGHAT and CDR2 FQNNGV. V shed 5 bases and J 3 bases; nucleotides not matched to a gene: 16. The CDR3 loop is CASSPRGQGASRNDTEAFF. CDR3 coding DNA: TGTGCCAGCAGCCCGAGGGGACAGGGGGCGTCCCGGAATGACACTGAAGCTTTCTTT. Complete variable domain (other parts from reference TRBV11-2 and TRBJ1-1): EAGVAQSPRYKIIEKRQSVAFWCNPISGHATLYWYQQILGQGPKLLIQFQNNGVVDDSQLPKDRFSAERLKGVDSTLKIQPAKLEDSAVYLCASSPRGQGASRNDTEAFFGQGTRLTVV.

The chain recombines TRBV7-9 with TRBJ1-2; no reliable D call. The V end lost 5 bases, the J end lost 6 bases, and 7 bases lay between the germline ends. The CDR3 totals 11 residues. Germline CDR1 reads SEHNR; CDR2 reads FQNEAQ (reference sequence). DNA of the CDR3: TGTGCCAGCAGCCCTCGAGATGGCTACACCTTC. This codes for CASSPRDGYTF.

The gene calls are TRBV5-1 and TRBJ1-1, with 9 positions matching TRBD1. CDR3 length equals 16 residues. With 4 bases clipped from V and 0 bases from J, the junction kept 7 bases outside the gene matches. Per the germline V gene, CDR1 is SGHRS and CDR2 is YFSETQ. CDR3 protein: CASSPDRGMVNTEAFF. CDR3 sequence (DNA): TGCGCCAGCAGCCCGGACAGGGGCATGGTGAACACTGAAGCTTTCTTT.

CDR3 in amino acids: CASSLRLAGGSDIQYF. CDR3 nucleotide sequence: TGTGCCAGCAGCCTCAGACTAGCGGGGGGGTCGGACATTCAGTACTTC. J is TRBJ2-4 and V is TRBV7-2; TRBD2 matches 14 bases. CDR3 length: 16 residues. Trimming at V came to 5 bases and at J to 8 bases, leaving 8 bases not matched to a gene. Germline values: CDR1 SGHTA, CDR2 FQGNSA.